This T cell receptor (beta chain) was captured by sequencing in a study of blood T cell repertoires in COVID-19 (dated by TCRdb to the early 2020s). Notes on the research overall: The collaborator samples originated in the United States, Italy and Spain and spanned the acute and convalescent phases of COVID-19. The prospective study material was composed of cDNA or gDNA derived from T cells, B-cell-depleted T cells, or PBMCs. Nearly every sample came with metadata listing a de-identified subject ID, COVID-19 status, age in years and sex. The repertoires were released in a freely available public database meant as a resource for research on the immune response to SARS-CoV-2. Where HLA class I and class II types were available, the types were taken from metadata supplied by the sample provider, not from assay-based typing. The dataset comprised deeply sampled blood TCRbeta repertoires from subjects exposed to, actively infected with, or recovered from COVID-19. The samples were drawn from the first 160 participants of the ongoing ImmuneRACE study and from 1,254 subjects provided by 6 global collaborators.

Remarks on this clone: This clone's antigen is unknown. Base qualities are missing; no much larger clone stands one base away.

The CDR3, from cysteine to phenylalanine, totals 15 residues. Only the CDR3 portion is preserved as DNA: 45 bases, with reading frame beginning at the first base. V was cut back by 3 bases and J by 7 bases, leaving a gap of 15 bases between them. According to the germline V gene, CDR1 reads SGHTA and CDR2 reads FQGNSA. Paper-wide results and their limitations: The amount of clinical and demographic metadata varied by source and participant and was provided uncurated.

TCRbeta CDR3 regions were amplified from genomic DNA using the immunoSEQ Assay, a bias-controlled multiplex PCR. In the source study's methods: Within the assay, amplification of reference gene primers was used to estimate how many nucleated cells each sample contained. To quantify the absolute abundance of each unique TCRbeta CDR3 rearrangement, sequence reads were collapsed and filtered. For each sample, productive Simpson clonality was calculated by taking the square root of Simpson's diversity index across productive rearrangements. This immuneACCESS table, as held by TCRdb, lists in-frame sequences with V and J called but not all clones. Of the missing ones, under half trace to an unresolved V gene in checked studies; the others have no known cause. The DNA was the basis for D and trimming; V, J and clone size are from that table. This sample gives about 91,000 clones in total; around 79% of them show up just once. The top ten clonotypes cover approximately 10% of the sample.

Each collaborating institution followed its own protocols to collect whole blood in K2EDTA tubes. Collaborator samples were shipped for TCRbeta analysis as frozen whole blood, isolated PBMCs, or DNA extracted from either sample type. The chain is encoded by TRBV7-2 joined to TRBJ1-4, with TRBD1 tentatively as D gene (6 bases match). The TCR sequence derives from a woman of 80 years or more with acute or convalescent COVID-19. Source material: peripheral blood. The CDR3 protein: CASSFQGLDSEKLFF. The nucleotide sequence is given as TGTGCCAGCAGCTTCCAGGGGCTGGATAGTGAAAAACTGTTTTTT.